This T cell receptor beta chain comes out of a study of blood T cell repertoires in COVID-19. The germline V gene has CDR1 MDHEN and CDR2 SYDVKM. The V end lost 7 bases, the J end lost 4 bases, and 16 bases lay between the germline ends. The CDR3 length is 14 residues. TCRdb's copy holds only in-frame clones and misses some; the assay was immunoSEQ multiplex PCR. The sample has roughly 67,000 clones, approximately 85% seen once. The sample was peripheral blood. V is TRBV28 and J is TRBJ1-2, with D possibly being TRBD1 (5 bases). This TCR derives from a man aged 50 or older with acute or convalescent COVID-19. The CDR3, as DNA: TGTGCCAGCAACCGACGCAGACAGCCCTATGGCTACACCTTC. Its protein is CASNRRRQPYGYTF.